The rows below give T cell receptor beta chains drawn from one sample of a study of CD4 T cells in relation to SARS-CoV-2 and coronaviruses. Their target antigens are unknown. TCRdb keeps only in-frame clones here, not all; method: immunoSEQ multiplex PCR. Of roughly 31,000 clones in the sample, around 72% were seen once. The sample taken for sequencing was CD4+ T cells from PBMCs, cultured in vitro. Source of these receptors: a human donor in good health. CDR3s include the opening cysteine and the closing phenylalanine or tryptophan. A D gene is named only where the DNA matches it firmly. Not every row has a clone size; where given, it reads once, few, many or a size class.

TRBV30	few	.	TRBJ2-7	CAWSVSREQYF	TGTGCCTGGAGTGTTTCCCGCGAGCAGTACTTC
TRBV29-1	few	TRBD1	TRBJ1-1	CSVRGTDRGLNEAFF	TGCAGCGTGAGAGGAACGGACAGGGGGCTGAATGAAGCTTTCTTT
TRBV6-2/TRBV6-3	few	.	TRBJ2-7	CASSYFGSQEQYF	TGTGCCAGCAGTTACTTCGGCTCCCAGGAGCAGTACTTC
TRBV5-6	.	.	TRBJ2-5	CASSFGAGGETQYF	TGTGCCAGCAGCTTTGGGGCTGGGGGGGAGACCCAGTACTTC
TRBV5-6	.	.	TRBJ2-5	CASSLVPGAGETQYF	TGTGCCAGCAGCTTGGTTCCGGGGGCGGGGGAGACCCAGTACTTC
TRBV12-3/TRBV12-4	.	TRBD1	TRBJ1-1	CASRTGGTEAFF	TGTGCCAGCAGGACAGGGGGGACTGAAGCTTTCTTT
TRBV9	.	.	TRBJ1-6	CASSASRNSPLHF	TGTGCCAGCAGCGCCTCGAGGAATTCACCCCTCCACTTT
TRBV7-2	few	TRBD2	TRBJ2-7	CASSLSGLVLSYEQYF	TGTGCCAGCAGCTTAAGCGGACTAGTACTCTCCTACGAGCAGTACTTC
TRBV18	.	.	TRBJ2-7	CASSPPVGTSEQYF	TGTGCCAGCTCACCACCCGTGGGTACGAGCGAGCAGTACTTC
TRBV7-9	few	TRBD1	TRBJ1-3	CASSPPGTARGGNTIYF	TGTGCCAGCAGCCCTCCGGGGACAGCCCGGGGCGGAAACACCATATATTTT
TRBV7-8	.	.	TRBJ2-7	CASSLALGATGEQYF	TGTGCCAGCAGCTTAGCGTTAGGGGCGACCGGCGAGCAGTACTTC
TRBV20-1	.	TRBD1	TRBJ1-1	CSALTGGGAFF	TGCAGTGCCCTAACAGGGGGGGGAGCTTTCTTT
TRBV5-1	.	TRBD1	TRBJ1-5	CASSPGQGYNQPQHF	TGCGCCAGCAGCCCGGGACAGGGTTACAATCAGCCCCAGCATTTT
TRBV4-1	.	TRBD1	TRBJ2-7	CASSQRDRGREGEQYF	TGCGCCAGCAGCCAGAGGGACAGGGGGCGCGAGGGGGAGCAGTACTTC
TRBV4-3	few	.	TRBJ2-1	CASSPRRSGYNEQFF	TGCGCCAGCAGCCCTAGACGCAGCGGGTACAATGAGCAGTTCTTC
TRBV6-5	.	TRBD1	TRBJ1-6	CASTTTGNYNSPLHF	TGTGCCAGCACTACGACAGGGAACTATAATTCACCCCTCCACTTT
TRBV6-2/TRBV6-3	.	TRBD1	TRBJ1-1	CASSYSWTGTLNTEAFF	TGTGCCAGCAGTTACTCATGGACAGGGACCCTGAACACTGAAGCTTTCTTT
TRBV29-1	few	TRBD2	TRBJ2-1	CSVERSGSYNEQFF	TGCAGCGTTGAACGGAGCGGGAGCTACAATGAGCAGTTCTTC
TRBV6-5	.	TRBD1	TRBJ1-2	CASSTGTGRGYTF	TGTGCCAGCAGTACCGGGACAGGTCGCGGCTACACCTTC
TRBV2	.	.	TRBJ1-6	CASSFRPKNSPLHF	TGTGCCAGCAGTTTTCGACCGAAAAATTCACCCCTCCACTTT
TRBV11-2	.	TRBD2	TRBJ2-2	CASSPGLAGGRNTGELFF	TGTGCCAGCAGCCCGGGACTAGCGGGAGGGCGGAACACCGGGGAGCTGTTTTTT
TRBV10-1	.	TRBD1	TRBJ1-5	CASSEPPGQGDQPQHF	TGCGCCAGCAGCGAACCTCCGGGACAGGGAGATCAGCCCCAGCATTTT
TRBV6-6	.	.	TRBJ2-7	CASSTGTAPYEQYF	TGTGCCAGCAGTACCGGGACGGCACCCTACGAGCAGTACTTC
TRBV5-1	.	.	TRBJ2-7	CASSLEGLRGEQYF	TGCGCCAGCAGCTTGGAAGGCCTCCGGGGCGAGCAGTACTTC
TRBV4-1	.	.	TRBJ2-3	CASRGGLTDTQYF	TGCGCCAGCAGGGGGGGACTCACAGATACGCAGTATTTT
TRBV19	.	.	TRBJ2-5	CASSLSPRGFETQYF	TGTGCCAGTAGTCTCTCCCCTCGTGGATTTGAGACCCAGTACTTC
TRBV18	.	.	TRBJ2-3	CASSPWDTQYF	TGTGCCAGCTCACCGTGGGATACGCAGTATTTT
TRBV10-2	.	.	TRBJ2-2	CASSSDIRNTGELFF	TGCGCCAGCAGTTCCGACATTAGGAACACCGGGGAGCTGTTTTTT
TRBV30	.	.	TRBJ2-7	CACGAQDSPREQYF	TGTGCCTGTGGGGCCCAGGACTCCCCCCGCGAGCAGTACTTC
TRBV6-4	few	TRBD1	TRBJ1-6	CASSVDRDAPLHF	TGTGCCAGCAGTGTCGACAGGGACGCACCCCTCCACTTT
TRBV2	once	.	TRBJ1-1	CASSEQLGIPEAFF	TGTGCCAGCAGTGAACAGTTGGGGATACCTGAAGCTTTCTTT
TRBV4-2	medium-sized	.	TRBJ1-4	CASSQDRGANEKLFF	TGTGCCAGCAGCCAAGATCGGGGGGCAAATGAAAAACTGTTTTTT
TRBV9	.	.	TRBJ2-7	CASSVLDSPYEQYF	TGTGCCAGCAGCGTTTTGGACAGCCCCTACGAGCAGTACTTC
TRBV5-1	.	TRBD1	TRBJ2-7	CASSYPGQGRNEQYF	TGCGCCAGCAGCTACCCCGGACAGGGCCGCAACGAGCAGTACTTC
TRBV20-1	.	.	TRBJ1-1	CSASARMGAAFF	TGCAGTGCTAGTGCCAGAATGGGGGCAGCTTTCTTT
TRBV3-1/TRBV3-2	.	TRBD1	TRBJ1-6	CASSQGGQGNNSPLHF	TGTGCCAGCAGCCAAGGGGGACAGGGGAACAATTCACCCCTCCACTTT
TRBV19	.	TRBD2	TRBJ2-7	CASGGLAGVGEQYF	TGTGCCAGCGGTGGACTAGCGGGAGTAGGCGAGCAGTACTTC
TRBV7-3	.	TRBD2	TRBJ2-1	CASSLAPSSGRVNEQFF	TGTGCCAGCAGCTTAGCCCCCTCTAGCGGGAGGGTCAATGAGCAGTTCTTC
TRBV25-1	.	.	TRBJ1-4	CASSELGGRGEKLFF	TGTGCCAGCAGTGAATTGGGCGGGAGGGGTGAAAAACTGTTTTTT
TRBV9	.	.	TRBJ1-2	CASSPTGENYGYTF	TGTGCCAGCAGCCCAACGGGGGAGAACTATGGCTACACCTTC
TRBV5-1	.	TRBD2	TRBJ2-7	CASRRIETSGYEQYF	TGCGCCAGCAGACGTATCGAGACTAGCGGCTACGAGCAGTACTTC
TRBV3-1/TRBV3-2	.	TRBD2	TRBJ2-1	CASSHRGDRLAGAEQFF	TGTGCCAGCAGCCATCGGGGGGATAGACTAGCGGGAGCCGAGCAGTTCTTC
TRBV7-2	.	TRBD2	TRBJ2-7	CASSLAGTSGGPYEQYF	TGTGCCAGCAGCTTAGCCGGGACTAGCGGGGGACCCTACGAGCAGTACTTC
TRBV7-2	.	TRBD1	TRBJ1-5	CASSLGDRIFPQPQHF	TGTGCCAGCAGCTTAGGGGACAGAATTTTCCCTCAGCCCCAGCATTTT
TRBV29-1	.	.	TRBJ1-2	CSVEDLANYGYTF	TGCAGCGTTGAGGACCTAGCTAACTATGGCTACACCTTC
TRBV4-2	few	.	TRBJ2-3	CASSQAGSQGDTQYF	TGTGCCAGCAGCCAAGCCGGGTCACAGGGAGATACGCAGTATTTT
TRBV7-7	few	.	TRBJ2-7	CASSRDNSYEQYF	TGTGCCAGCAGCCGGGACAACTCCTACGAGCAGTACTTC
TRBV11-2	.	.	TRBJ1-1	CASSLGDRGTEAFF	TGTGCCAGCAGCTTAGGAGATCGGGGCACTGAAGCTTTCTTT
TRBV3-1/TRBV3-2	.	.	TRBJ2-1	CASSQLRSNNNEQFF	TGTGCCAGCAGCCAATTACGCAGTAACAACAATGAGCAGTTCTTC
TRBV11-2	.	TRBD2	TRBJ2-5	CASSLGGLAGQETQYF	TGTGCCAGCAGCTTAGGGGGACTAGCAGGCCAAGAGACCCAGTACTTC
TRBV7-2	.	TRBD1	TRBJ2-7	CASNHDRGRYEQYF	TGTGCCAGCAATCACGACAGGGGCAGGTACGAGCAGTACTTC
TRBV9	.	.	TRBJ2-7	CASSVGARGTYEQYF	TGTGCCAGCAGCGTGGGGGCAAGAGGGACCTACGAGCAGTACTTC
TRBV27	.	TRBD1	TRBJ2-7	CASSLSGTGGKRQSYEQYF	TGTGCCAGCAGTTTATCGGGGACAGGGGGCAAAAGGCAATCCTACGAGCAGTACTTC
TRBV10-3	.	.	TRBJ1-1	CAISEGYGMNTEAFF	TGTGCCATCAGTGAGGGTTACGGCATGAACACTGAAGCTTTCTTT
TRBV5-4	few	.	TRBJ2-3	CASTDSRTDTQYF	TGTGCCAGCACTGACTCCCGCACAGATACGCAGTATTTT
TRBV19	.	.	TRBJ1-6	CASSPQAGDNSPLHF	TGTGCCAGTAGTCCCCAGGCAGGGGATAATTCACCCCTCCACTTT
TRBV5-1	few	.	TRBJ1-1	CASSLGQVNTEAFF	TGCGCCAGCAGCTTGGGGCAGGTGAACACTGAAGCTTTCTTT
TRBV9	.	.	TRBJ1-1	CASSGRADNTEAFF	TGTGCCAGCAGCGGAAGGGCGGATAACACTGAAGCTTTCTTT
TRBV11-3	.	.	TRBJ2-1	CASSLNWANEQFF	TGTGCCAGCAGCTTAAATTGGGCCAATGAGCAGTTCTTC
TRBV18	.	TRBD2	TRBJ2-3	CASSPPSGRQTDTQYF	TGTGCCAGCTCACCACCTAGCGGGAGACAAACAGATACGCAGTATTTT